The clone carrying this T cell receptor beta chain was observed a single time. Profiled with immunoSEQ multiplex PCR; TCRdb holds only in-frame clones, not every one. This sample has fewer than 350,000 clones; roughly 89% occur once, and the top ten carry 4% to 6%. The data stem from a study of blood T cell repertoires in COVID-19. Turning to the study itself: Samples of COVID-19 (acute and convalescent) were obtained from the United States, Italy and Spain. In each case, the material was cDNA or gDNA derived from T cells, B-cell-depleted T cells, or PBMCs.

Cohort placement rested on clinical history that participants reported themselves. Two negative PCRs, clearance, or symptom resolution had been documented for recovered Cohort 3 donors. The sequencing sample was made of PBMCs or T cells enriched from blood (not recorded which). The sequence was obtained from a man in his sixties who had recovered from COVID-19.

CDR3 in DNA: TGTGCCAGCAGTTTAAGAGGGCTAACCTACGAGCAGTACTTC. Translated: CASSLRGLTYEQYF. The V call is TRBV28, the J call TRBJ2-7; weak D call: TRBD2 (5 bases). V lost 2 bases, J lost 2 bases, and 10 bases lay in between. This CDR3 comprises 14 residues. CDR1 and CDR2 from the germline V gene are MDHEN and SYDVKM. The full variable domain, its missing parts supplied by reference TRBV28 and TRBJ2-7, is DVKVTQSSRYLVKRTGEKVFLECVQDMDHENMFWYRQDPGLGLRLIYFSYDVKMKEKGDIPEGYSVSREKKERFSLILESASTNQTSMYLCASSLRGLTYEQYFGPGTRLTVT.